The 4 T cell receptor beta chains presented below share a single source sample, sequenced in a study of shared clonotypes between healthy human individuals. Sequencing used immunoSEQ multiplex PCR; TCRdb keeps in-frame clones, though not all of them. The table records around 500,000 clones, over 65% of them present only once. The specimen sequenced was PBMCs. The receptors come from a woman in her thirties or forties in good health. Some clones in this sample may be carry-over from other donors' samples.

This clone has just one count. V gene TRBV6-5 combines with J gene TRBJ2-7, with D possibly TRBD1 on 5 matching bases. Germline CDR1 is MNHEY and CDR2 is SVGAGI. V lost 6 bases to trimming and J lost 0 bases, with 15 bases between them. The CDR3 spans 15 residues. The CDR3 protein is CASRKGVLGSYEQYF. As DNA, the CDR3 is TGTGCCAGCAGGAAAGGGGTGCTGGGCTCCTACGAGCAGTACTTC.

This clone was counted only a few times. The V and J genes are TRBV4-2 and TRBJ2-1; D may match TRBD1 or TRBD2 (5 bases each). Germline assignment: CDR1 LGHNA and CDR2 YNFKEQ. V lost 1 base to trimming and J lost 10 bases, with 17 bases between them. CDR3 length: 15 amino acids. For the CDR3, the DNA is TGTGCCAGCAGCCAAGTCGGGACCCGATCTGGGGAGCAGTTCTTC. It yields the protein CASSQVGTRSGEQFF.

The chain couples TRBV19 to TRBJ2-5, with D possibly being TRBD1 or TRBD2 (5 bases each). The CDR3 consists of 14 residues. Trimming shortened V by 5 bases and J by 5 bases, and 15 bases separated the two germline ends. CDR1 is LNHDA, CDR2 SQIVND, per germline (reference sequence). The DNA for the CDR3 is TGTGCCAGTAGTGCGGCAGGGAGAGTGGAGACCCAGTACTTC. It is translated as CASSAAGRVETQYF.

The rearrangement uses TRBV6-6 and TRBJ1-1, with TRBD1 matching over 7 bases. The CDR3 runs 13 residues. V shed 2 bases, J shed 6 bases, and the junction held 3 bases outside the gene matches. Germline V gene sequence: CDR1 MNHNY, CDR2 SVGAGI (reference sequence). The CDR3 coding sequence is TGTGCCAGCAGTTACCCCGACAGGGCTGAAGCTTTCTTT. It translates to CASSYPDRAEAFF.